A single T cell receptor (beta chain) is shown here with its context. The sample originates from a study of shared clonotypes between healthy human individuals. Germline V gene data show CDR1 as SNHLY and CDR2 as FYNNEI. The CDR3 sequence is 16 residues long. The V gene lost 1 base and the J gene lost 4 bases, with 15 bases spanning the gap. Only in-frame clones appear in the TCRdb table, and some are missing; sequencing was by immunoSEQ multiplex PCR. In the table there are under 350,000 clones, around 87% of which are singletons. This receptor was taken from a man between 18 and 29 years old in good health. The sequencing sample was made of memory CD8+ T cells sorted from blood. Sample subset: CD45RO+ cells pooled with CCR7-negative TemRA cells. The rearrangement uses TRBV2 and TRBJ2-3; D ambiguous. This CDR3 reads CASSEGTLSRADTQYF. The CDR3 DNA is TGTGCCAGCAGTGAAGGGACCTTAAGCCGGGCAGATACGCAGTATTTT.